Listed below are T cell receptor beta chains from one sample, sequenced in a study of Ad26.COV2.S vaccination and SARS-CoV-2 variants. Sequencing was performed with immunoSEQ multiplex PCR; in TCRdb, only in-frame clones are kept and a portion is missing. The table shows hundreds of thousands of clones, with around 89% occurring only once. The material sequenced was peripheral blood, taken in a trial of Ad26.COV2.S vaccine versus placebo. The receptors stem from a person between 18 and 65 years old who received the Ad26.COV2.S COVID-19 vaccine or a placebo. The CDR3 runs from the conserved cysteine through the conserved F or W. Each record gives: V gene, D gene, CDR3 length, clone size, J gene, CDR3 protein, CDR3 DNA. A D gene is named only where the DNA matches it firmly. Part of the rows lack a size; the others show once, few, many or a class for expanded clones.

V: TRBV29-1; D: NA; length: 13; size: once; J: TRBJ1-2; CDR3: CSVVSAENYGYTF; DNA: TGCAGCGTTGTATCAGCTGAGAACTATGGCTACACCTTC
V: TRBV30; D: TRBD1; length: 14; size: NA; J: TRBJ1-5; CDR3: CAWSRGQGNQPQHF; DNA: TGTGCCTGGAGTCGGGGACAGGGGAATCAGCCCCAGCATTTT
V: TRBV4-3; D: NA; length: 17; size: many; J: TRBJ2-4; CDR3: CASSQALGGLAKNIQYF; DNA: TGCGCCAGCAGCCAAGCATTAGGGGGGCTTGCCAAAAACATTCAGTACTTC
V: TRBV11-2; D: NA; length: 13; size: NA; J: TRBJ2-7; CDR3: CASSRDTPYEQYF; DNA: TGTGCCAGCAGCCGGGACACCCCCTACGAGCAGTACTTC
V: TRBV7-2; D: TRBD2; length: 15; size: once; J: TRBJ2-3; CDR3: CASSSGTSGTDTQYF; DNA: TGTGCCAGCAGCTCCGGGACTAGCGGGACGGATACGCAGTATTTT
V: TRBV2; D: NA; length: 15; size: NA; J: TRBJ2-2; CDR3: CASTLGRPNTGELFF; DNA: TGTGCCAGCACCCTCGGACGACCGAACACCGGGGAGCTGTTTTTT
V: TRBV18; D: TRBD1; length: 15; size: NA; J: TRBJ1-1; CDR3: CASSPREGADTEAFF; DNA: TGTGCCAGCTCACCACGTGAGGGGGCGGACACTGAAGCTTTCTTT
V: TRBV20-1; D: NA; length: 11; size: NA; J: TRBJ2-5; CDR3: CSAGGEETQYF; DNA: TGCAGTGCCGGGGGCGAAGAGACCCAGTACTTC
V: TRBV12-1; D: NA; length: 16; size: once; J: TRBJ2-1; CDR3: CASSFRQGPYKNEQFF; DNA: TGTGCCAGCAGCTTTAGGCAGGGGCCCTACAAGAATGAGCAGTTCTTC
V: TRBV6-6; D: NA; length: 12; size: NA; J: TRBJ2-1; CDR3: CASKLSDNEQFF; DNA: TGTGCCAGCAAACTGAGTGACAATGAGCAGTTCTTC
V: TRBV27; D: NA; length: 11; size: once; J: TRBJ2-1; CDR3: CASSSIREQFF; DNA: TGTGCCAGCAGTTCGATCCGTGAGCAGTTCTTC
V: TRBV10-3; D: NA; length: 13; size: NA; J: TRBJ1-5; CDR3: CAAQGNSNQPQHF; DNA: TGTGCCGCACAGGGAAATAGCAATCAGCCCCAGCATTTT
V: TRBV25-1; D: NA; length: 15; size: NA; J: TRBJ1-4; CDR3: CASSRETGTNEKLFF; DNA: TGTGCCAGCAGCCGGGAGACGGGTACTAATGAAAAACTGTTTTTT
V: TRBV5-1; D: TRBD1; length: 16; size: once; J: TRBJ1-1; CDR3: CASSSGTALMNTEAFF; DNA: TGCGCCAGCAGCTCTGGGACAGCCTTAATGAACACTGAAGCTTTCTTT
V: TRBV15; D: NA; length: 13; size: NA; J: TRBJ1-2; CDR3: CATSRDREYGYTF; DNA: TGTGCCACCAGCAGAGACAGGGAGTATGGCTACACCTTC
V: TRBV2; D: NA; length: 14; size: NA; J: TRBJ1-1; CDR3: CASSPGRLNTEAFF; DNA: TGTGCCAGCAGCCCCGGGCGGCTTAACACTGAAGCTTTCTTT
V: TRBV5-1; D: NA; length: 16; size: NA; J: TRBJ2-3; CDR3: CASTSGLGLLTDTQYF; DNA: TGCGCCAGCACCTCAGGATTAGGACTACTCACAGATACGCAGTATTTT